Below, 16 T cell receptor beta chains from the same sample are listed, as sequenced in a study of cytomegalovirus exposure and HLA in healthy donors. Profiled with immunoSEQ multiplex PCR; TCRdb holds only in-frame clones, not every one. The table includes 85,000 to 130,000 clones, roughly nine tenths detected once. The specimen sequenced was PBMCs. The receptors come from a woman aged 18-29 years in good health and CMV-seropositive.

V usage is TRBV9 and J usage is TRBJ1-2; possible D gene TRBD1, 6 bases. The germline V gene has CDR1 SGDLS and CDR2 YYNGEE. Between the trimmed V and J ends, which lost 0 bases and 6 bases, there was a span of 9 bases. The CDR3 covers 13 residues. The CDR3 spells CASSVEQGDGYTF. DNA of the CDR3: TGTGCCAGCAGCGTAGAACAGGGAGATGGCTACACCTTC.

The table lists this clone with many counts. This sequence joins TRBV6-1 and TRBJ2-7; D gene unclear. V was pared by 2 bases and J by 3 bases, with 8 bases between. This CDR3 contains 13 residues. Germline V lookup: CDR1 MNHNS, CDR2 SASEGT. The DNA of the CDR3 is TGTGCCAGCAGTGAAAAAGAGCACTACGAGCAGTACGTC. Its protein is CASSEKEHYEQYV.

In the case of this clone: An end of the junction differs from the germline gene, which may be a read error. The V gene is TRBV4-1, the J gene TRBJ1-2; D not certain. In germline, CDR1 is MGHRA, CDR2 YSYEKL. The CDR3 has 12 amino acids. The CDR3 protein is CASNQEKEFPLF. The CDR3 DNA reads TGCGCCAGCAACCAAGAGAAGGAGTTCCCGCTTTTC.

CDR3 loop: CASSDSNTNQPQHF. The CDR3 bases are TGTGCCAGCAGTGACTCCAACACAAATCAGCCCCAGCATTTT. This sequence joins TRBV6-4 and TRBJ1-5; no firm D call. Trimming stripped 0 bases from V and 4 bases from J, with 7 bases between. This CDR3 has 14 residues. Germline-derived CDR1 and CDR2 are MRHNA and SNTAGT.

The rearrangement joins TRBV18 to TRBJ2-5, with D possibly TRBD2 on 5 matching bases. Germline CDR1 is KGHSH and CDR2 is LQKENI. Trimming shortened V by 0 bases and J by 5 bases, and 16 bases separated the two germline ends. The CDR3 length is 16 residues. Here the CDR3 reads CASSPPILTSGETQYF. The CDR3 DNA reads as TGTGCCAGCTCACCACCAATCCTCACTAGTGGGGAGACCCAGTACTTC.

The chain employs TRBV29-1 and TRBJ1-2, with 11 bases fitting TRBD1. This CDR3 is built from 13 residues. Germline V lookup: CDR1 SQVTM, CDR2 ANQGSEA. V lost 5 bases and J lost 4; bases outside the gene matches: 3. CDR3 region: CSVPGTGGYGYTF. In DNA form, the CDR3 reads TGCAGCGTTCCTGGGACAGGGGGCTATGGCTACACCTTC. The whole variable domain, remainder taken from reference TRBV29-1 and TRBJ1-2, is SAVISQKPSRDICQRGTSLTIQCQVDSQVTMMFWYRQQPGQSLTLIATANQGSEATYESGFVIDKFPISRPNLTFSTLTVSNMSPEDSSIYLCSVPGTGGYGYTFGSGTRLTVV.

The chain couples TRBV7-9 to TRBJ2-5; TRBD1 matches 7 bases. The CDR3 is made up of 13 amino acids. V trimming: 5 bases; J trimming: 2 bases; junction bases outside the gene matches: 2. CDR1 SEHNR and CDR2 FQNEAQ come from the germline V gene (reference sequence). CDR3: CASSRDSQETQYF. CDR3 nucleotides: TGTGCCAGCAGCAGGGACAGTCAAGAGACCCAGTACTTC. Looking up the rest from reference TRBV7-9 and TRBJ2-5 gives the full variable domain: DTGVSQNPRHKITKRGQNVTFRCDPISEHNRLYWYRQTLGQGPEFLTYFQNEAQLEKSRLLSDRFSAERPKGSFSTLEIQRTEQGDSAMYLCASSRDSQETQYFGPGTRLLVL.

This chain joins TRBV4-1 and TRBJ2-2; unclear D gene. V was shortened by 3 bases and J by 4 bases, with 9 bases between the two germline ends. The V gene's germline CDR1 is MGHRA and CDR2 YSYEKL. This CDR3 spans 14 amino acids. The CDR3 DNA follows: TGCGCCAGCAGCCATAATCTAGTCACCGGGGAGCTGTTTTTT. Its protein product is CASSHNLVTGELFF.

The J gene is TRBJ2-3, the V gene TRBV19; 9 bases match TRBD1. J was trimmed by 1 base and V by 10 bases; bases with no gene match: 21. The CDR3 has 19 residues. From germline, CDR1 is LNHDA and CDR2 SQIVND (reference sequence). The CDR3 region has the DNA TGTGCCACCTCCCACCGCGGGACAGGGAAGGTAAGAGGCACAGATACGCAGTATTTT. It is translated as CATSHRGTGKVRGTDTQYF.

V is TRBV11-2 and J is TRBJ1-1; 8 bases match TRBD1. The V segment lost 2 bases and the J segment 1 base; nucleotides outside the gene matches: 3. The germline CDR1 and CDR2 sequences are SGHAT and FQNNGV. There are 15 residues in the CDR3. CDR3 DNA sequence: TGTGCCAGCAGCTTATTCGGGACAGGGAACACTGAAGCTTTCTTT. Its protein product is CASSLFGTGNTEAFF.

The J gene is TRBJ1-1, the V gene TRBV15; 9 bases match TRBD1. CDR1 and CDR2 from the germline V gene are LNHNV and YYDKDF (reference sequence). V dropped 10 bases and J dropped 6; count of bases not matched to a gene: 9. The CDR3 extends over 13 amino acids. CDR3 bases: TGTGCCAGCGGGGACAGGGTTGATTCTGAAGCTTTCTTT. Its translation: CASGDRVDSEAFF.

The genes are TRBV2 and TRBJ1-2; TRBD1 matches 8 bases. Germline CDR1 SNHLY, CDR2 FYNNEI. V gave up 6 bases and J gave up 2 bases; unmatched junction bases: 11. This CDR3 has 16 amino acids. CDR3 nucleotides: TGTGCCAGCAGGGCACCGGGGACAGGTACCAACTATGGCTACACCTTC. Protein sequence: CASRAPGTGTNYGYTF.

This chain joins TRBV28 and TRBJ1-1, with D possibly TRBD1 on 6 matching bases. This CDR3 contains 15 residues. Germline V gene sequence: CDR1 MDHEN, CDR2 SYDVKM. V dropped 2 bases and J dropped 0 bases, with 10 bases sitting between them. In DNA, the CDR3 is TGTGCCAGCAGTTTACAAACAGGGTTGAACACTGAAGCTTTCTTT. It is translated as CASSLQTGLNTEAFF. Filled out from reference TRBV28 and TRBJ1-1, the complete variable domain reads DVKVTQSSRYLVKRTGEKVFLECVQDMDHENMFWYRQDPGLGLRLIYFSYDVKMKEKGDIPEGYSVSREKKERFSLILESASTNQTSMYLCASSLQTGLNTEAFFGQGTRLTVV.

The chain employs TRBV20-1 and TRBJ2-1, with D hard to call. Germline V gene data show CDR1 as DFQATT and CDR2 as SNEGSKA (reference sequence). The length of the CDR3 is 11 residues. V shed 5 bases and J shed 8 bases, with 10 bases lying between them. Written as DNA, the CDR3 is TGCAGTGCTTCAGTTCTGGATGAGCAGTTCTTC. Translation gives CSASVLDEQFF.

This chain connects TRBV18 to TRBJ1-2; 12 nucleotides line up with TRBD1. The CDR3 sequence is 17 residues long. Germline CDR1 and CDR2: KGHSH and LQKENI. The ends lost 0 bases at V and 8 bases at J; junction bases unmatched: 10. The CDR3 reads CASSPPGTGGGNGGYTF. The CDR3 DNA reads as TGTGCCAGCTCACCACCCGGGACAGGGGGCGGGAACGGCGGCTACACCTTC. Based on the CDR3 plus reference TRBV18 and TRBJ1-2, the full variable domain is NAGVMQNPRHLVRRRGQEARLRCSPMKGHSHVYWYRQLPEEGLKFMVYLQKENIIDESGMPKERFSAEFPKEGPSILRIQQVVRGDSAAYFCASSPPGTGGGNGGYTFGSGTRLTVV.

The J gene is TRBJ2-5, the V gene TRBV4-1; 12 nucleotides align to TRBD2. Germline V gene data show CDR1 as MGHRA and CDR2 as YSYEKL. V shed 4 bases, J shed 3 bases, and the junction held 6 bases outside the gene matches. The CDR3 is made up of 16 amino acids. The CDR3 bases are TGCGCCAGCAGCCCTAGCGGGGGGGCTGGGGAAGAGACCCAGTACTTC. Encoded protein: CASSPSGGAGEETQYF.